The source of this T cell receptor (beta chain) is a study of T cell clonotyping in hematopoietic cell transplantation. This CDR3 spans 12 amino acids. Germline CDR1 is MNHEY and CDR2 is SVGAGI. With 3 bases removed from V and 6 bases from J, the gap between germline ends came to 8 bases. The assay was immunoSEQ multiplex PCR, and TCRdb's table has in-frame clones only and misses some. Of 1,500 to 2,000 clones listed, 70% to 85% are singletons. As for this clone: Its specificity is not known.

General study findings and limits: Cells were unsorted, so CD4 and CD8 contributions were not separated. After transplant, recipient diversity fell while pathologically expanded clonotypes grew through day 180. Higher Inverse Simpson Index values in graft donor and pretransplant recipient predicted broader posttransplant TCR diversity.

The chain recombines TRBV6-5 with TRBJ1-2; D remains ambiguous. This TCR was sampled from a male patient between 25 and 40 years old who had an allogeneic stem cell transplant, so T cells may come from the graft donor. Some clones in this sample may be carry-over from other donors' samples. The sample in question was PBMCs, obtained 30 days after allogeneic stem cell transplant. CDR3 in DNA: TGTGCCAGCAGTTATATGGGTAATGGCTACACCTTC. It codes for CASSYMGNGYTF.